These T cell receptor beta chains were read from a single sample in a study of blood T cell repertoires in COVID-19. Measured with immunoSEQ multiplex PCR; TCRdb has only the in-frame clones, and not every one. The table shows under 90,000 clones, with approximately 90% occurring only once. Sample: peripheral blood. The origin of the receptors is a man between 70 and 80 years old with active or convalescent COVID-19. Both conserved end residues are part of each CDR3.

TRBV27	CARLRVGRAPYEQYF
TRBV5-4	CASSVGLAGATNVLTF
TRBV5-1	CASSLGLAGAPGELFF
TRBV11-3	CASSRDRGSDTQYF
TRBV2	CASRRTSGVPEQFF
TRBV3-1/TRBV3-2	CASSQESGGANVLTF
TRBV7-2	CASSVGGHQPQHF
TRBV30	CAWSVGVRSDTQYF
TRBV5-1	CASSRDSLSYEQYF
TRBV5-1	CASSPRDTAWGGELFF
TRBV6-5	CASNRDRGRAEAFF
TRBV9	CASRGALSNTGELFF
TRBV5-1	CASSSRTVSSTDTQYF
TRBV7-8	CASSPGENTDTQYF
TRBV5-4	CASSLTGVRNEQFF
TRBV7-9	CASSFSGVNEQFF
TRBV5-8	CASSSPGGRYYEQYF
TRBV19	CATRGQGNYGYTF
TRBV1	CTSSRKLATRTYEQYF
TRBV7-2	CASSPGTVSNQPQHF
TRBV14	CASSQGGGQETQYF
TRBV20-1	CSASSPGQPQHF
TRBV19	CASSSLGGAEQYF
TRBV18	CASSPGQGAQGYTF
TRBV29-1	CSVWRLGGLTDTQYF
TRBV6-5	CATRQGARNEQFF
TRBV19	CASKDRGRNTEAFF
TRBV6-1	CASSEGEGTGELFF
TRBV15	CATSRDAGGYTF
TRBV18	CASSPGTSGQETQYF
TRBV10-3	CAISERVVGNTIYF
TRBV18	CASSPKDYNTGELFF
TRBV7-7	CASSLAGLGETQYF
TRBV6-1	CASSDPSRREQFF
TRBV6-5	CASWTGANYGYTF
TRBV7-6	CASSPNLAGWAGNEQFF
TRBV19	CASSPQGVDTEAFF
TRBV27	CASSFAGGLGTEAFF
TRBV7-9	CASSHQGTLPFRTQYF
TRBV5-4	CASTRGVGGRANTGELFF
TRBV5-1	CASSFGTVGTGELFF
TRBV29-1	CSVGGETQYF
TRBV7-6	CASSQGLLGYGELFF
TRBV10-3	CAGGRGGTGNTIYF
TRBV5-6	CASSQRTGGRGAQHF
TRBV18	CASSPGGDNYGYTF
TRBV4-2	CASSRISPGLISYEQYF
TRBV7-2	CASSPGLAGPQETQYF
TRBV25-1	CASTAYSGGHYEQYF
TRBV18	CASSPQGEQPQHF